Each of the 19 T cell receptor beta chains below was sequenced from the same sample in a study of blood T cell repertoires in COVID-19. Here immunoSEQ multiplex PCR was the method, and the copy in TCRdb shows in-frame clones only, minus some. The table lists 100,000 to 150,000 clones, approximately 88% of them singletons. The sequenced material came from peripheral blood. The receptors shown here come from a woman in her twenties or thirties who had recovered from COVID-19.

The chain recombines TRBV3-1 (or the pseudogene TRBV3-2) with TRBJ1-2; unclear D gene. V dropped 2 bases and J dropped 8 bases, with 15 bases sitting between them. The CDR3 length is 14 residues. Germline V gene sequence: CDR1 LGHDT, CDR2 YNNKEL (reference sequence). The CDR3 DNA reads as TGTGCCAGCAGCCAACGGGGTGCCAAGGACGGCTACACCTTC. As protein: CASSQRGAKDGYTF.

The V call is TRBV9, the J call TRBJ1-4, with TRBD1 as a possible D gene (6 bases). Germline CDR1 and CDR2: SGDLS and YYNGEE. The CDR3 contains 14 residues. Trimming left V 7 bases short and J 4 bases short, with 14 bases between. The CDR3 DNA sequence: TGTGCCAGCGGGAAGGGGGTTAATAATGAAAAACTGTTTTTT. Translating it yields CASGKGVNNEKLFF.

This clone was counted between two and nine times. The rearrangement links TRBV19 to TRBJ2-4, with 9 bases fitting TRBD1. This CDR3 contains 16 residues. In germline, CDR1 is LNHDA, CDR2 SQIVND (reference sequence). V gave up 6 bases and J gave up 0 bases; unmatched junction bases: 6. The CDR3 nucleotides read TGTGCCAGTAGCCCGGGACAGGGACTAGCCAAAAACATTCAGTACTTC. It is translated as CASSPGQGLAKNIQYF.

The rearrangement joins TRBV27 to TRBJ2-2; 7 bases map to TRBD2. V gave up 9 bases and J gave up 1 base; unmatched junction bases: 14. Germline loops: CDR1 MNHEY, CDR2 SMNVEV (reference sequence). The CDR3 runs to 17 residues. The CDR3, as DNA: TGTGCCAGTTTAGCCCTCTCATCTAGCGGGAACACCGGGGAGCTGTTTTTT. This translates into CASLALSSSGNTGELFF.

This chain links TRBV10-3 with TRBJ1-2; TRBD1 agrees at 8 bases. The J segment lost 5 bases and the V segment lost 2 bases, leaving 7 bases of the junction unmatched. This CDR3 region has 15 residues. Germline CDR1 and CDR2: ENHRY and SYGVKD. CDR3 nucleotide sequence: TGTGCCATCAGTGAGCAGGGGGCGGGTTGGTATGGCTACACCTTC. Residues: CAISEQGAGWYGYTF.

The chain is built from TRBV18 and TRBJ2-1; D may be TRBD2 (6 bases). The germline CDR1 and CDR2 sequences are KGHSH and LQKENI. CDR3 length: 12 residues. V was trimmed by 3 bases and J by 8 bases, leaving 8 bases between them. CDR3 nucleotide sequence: TGTGCCAGCTCACCCCGGGAGCATGAGCAGTTCTTC. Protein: CASSPREHEQFF.

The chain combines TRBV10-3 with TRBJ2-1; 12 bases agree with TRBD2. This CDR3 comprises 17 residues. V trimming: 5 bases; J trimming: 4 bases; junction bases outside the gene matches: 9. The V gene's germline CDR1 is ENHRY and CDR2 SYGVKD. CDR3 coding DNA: TGTGCCATCAGTTTTTCCGGGACTAGCGGGCCTTACAATGAGCAGTTCTTC. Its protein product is CAISFSGTSGPYNEQFF.

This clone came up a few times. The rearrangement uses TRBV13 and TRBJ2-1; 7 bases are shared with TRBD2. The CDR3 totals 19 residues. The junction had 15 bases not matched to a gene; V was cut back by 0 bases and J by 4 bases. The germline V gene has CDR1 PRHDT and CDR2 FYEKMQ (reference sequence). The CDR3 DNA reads TGTGCCAGCAGCTTAGGCCTCGACGGCGGGGGACGACTTTACAATGAGCAGTTCTTC. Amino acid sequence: CASSLGLDGGGRLYNEQFF.

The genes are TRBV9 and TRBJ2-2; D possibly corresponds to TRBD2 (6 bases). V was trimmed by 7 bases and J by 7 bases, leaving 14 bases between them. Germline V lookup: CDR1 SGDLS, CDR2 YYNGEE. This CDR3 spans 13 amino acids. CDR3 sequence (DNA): TGTGCCAGCTCGGGGGACCCAGACGGGGAGCTGTTTTTT. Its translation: CASSGDPDGELFF.

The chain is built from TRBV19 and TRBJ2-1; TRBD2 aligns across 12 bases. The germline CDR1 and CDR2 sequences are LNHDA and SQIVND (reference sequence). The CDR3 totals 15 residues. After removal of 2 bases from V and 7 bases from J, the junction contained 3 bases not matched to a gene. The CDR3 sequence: CASSILTSGRNEQFF. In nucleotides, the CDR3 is TGTGCCAGTAGTATATTGACTAGCGGGAGAAATGAGCAGTTCTTC.

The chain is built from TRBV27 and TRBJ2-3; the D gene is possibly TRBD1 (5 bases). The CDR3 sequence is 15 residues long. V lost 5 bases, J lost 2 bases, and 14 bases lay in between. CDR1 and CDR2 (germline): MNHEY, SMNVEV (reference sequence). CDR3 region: CASSPDSRFTDTQYF. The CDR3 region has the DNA TGTGCCAGCAGTCCCGACAGCAGGTTCACAGATACGCAGTATTTT.

CDR3 amino acids: CASSSGGGSDTQYF. The CDR3 nucleotides read TGTGCCAGCAGTAGCGGGGGGGGCTCGGATACGCAGTATTTT. This chain connects TRBV9 to TRBJ2-3, with 11 bases identical to TRBD2. In germline, CDR1 is SGDLS, CDR2 YYNGEE. V gave up 5 bases and J gave up 6 bases; unmatched junction bases: 5. The CDR3 runs to 14 residues.

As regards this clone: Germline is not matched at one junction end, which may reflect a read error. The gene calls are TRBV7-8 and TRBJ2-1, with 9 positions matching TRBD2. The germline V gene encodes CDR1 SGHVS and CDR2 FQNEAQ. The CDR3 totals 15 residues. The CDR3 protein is CASSPRDGSGGARVF. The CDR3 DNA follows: TGTGCCAGCAGCCCCAGGGATGGTAGCGGGGGTGCGAGGGTCTTC.

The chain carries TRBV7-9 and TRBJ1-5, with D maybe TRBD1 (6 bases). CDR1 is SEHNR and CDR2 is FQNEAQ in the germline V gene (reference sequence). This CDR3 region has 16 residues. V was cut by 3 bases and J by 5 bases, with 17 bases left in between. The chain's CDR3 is CASSFGGARYDQPQHF. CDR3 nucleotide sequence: TGTGCCAGCAGCTTTGGGGGGGCGCGGTACGATCAGCCCCAGCATTTT.

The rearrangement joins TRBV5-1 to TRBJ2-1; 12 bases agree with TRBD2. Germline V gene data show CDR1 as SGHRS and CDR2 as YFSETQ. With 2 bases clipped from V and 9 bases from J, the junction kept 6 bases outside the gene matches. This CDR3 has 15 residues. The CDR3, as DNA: TGCGCCAGCAGCTTCACTAGCGGGAGGCCGGGTGAGCAGTTCTTC. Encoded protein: CASSFTSGRPGEQFF.

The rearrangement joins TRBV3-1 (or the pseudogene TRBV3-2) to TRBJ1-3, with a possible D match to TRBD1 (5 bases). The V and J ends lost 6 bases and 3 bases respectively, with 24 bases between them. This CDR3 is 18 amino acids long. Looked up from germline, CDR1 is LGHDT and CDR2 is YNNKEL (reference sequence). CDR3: CASRISGLSASGGNTIYF. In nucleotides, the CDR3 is TGTGCCAGCAGAATCTCAGGGCTATCCGCTTCGGGTGGAAACACCATATATTTT.

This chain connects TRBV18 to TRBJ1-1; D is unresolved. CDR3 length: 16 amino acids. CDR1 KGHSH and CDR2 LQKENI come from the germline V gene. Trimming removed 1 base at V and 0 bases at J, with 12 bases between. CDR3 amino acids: CASSPRLGEMNTEAFF. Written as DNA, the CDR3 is TGTGCCAGCTCACCACGACTCGGGGAAATGAACACTGAAGCTTTCTTT.

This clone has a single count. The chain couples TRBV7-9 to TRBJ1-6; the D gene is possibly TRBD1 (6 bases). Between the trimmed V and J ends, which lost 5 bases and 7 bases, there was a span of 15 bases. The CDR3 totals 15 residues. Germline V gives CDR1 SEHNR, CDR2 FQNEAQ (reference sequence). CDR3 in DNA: TGTGCCAGCAGCCAACATGGACAGAGAAATTCACCCCTCCACTTT. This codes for CASSQHGQRNSPLHF. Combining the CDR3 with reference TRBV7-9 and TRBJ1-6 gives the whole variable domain DTGVSQNPRHKITKRGQNVTFRCDPISEHNRLYWYRQTLGQGPEFLTYFQNEAQLEKSRLLSDRFSAERPKGSFSTLEIQRTEQGDSAMYLCASSQHGQRNSPLHFGNGTRLTVT.

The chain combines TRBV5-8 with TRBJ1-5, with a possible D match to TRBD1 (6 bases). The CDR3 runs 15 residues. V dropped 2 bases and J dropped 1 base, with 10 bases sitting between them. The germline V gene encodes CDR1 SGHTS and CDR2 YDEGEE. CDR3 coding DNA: TGTGCCAGCAGCTTCGGGGACACGAGCAATCAGCCCCAGCATTTT. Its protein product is CASSFGDTSNQPQHF.